The 20 T cell receptor beta chains reported below all come from one sample, sequenced in a study of blood T cell repertoires in COVID-19. Assay: immunoSEQ multiplex PCR; the TCRdb copy retains only in-frame clones and omits some. Among tens of thousands of clones listed, about 91% were seen once. Sequencing was performed on peripheral blood. The receptors here all came from a man aged 60-69 years with active COVID-19.

This clone was observed once. The rearrangement uses TRBV7-8 and TRBJ2-7; TRBD2 agrees at 10 bases. The CDR3 runs to 16 residues. The V gene's germline CDR1 is SGHVS and CDR2 FQNEAQ. The trim removed 5 bases at V and 3 bases at J, leaving 10 bases unmatched. The CDR3 loop reads CASSPRASGGLYEQYF. DNA for the CDR3: TGTGCCAGCAGCCCTCGGGCTAGCGGGGGTCTCTACGAGCAGTACTTC.

CDR3 protein: CASSCGALCSYEQYF. In DNA form, the CDR3 reads TGTGCCAGCAGCTGCGGGGCACTTTGCTCCTACGAGCAGTACTTC. The chain has TRBV11-3 and TRBJ2-7; D may be TRBD2 (6 bases). The CDR3 totals 15 residues. The germline V gene has CDR1 SGHNT and CDR2 YENEEA. Trimming shortened V by 4 bases and J by 0 bases, and 13 bases separated the two germline ends.

The genes are TRBV18 and TRBJ2-3; 7 nucleotides align to TRBD2. After removal of 3 bases from V and 2 bases from J, the junction contained 8 bases not matched to a gene. The CDR3 extends over 16 amino acids. Germline loops: CDR1 KGHSH, CDR2 LQKENI. Written as DNA, the CDR3 is TGTGCCAGCTCACCGGGTGCAGCGGGGTTCACAGATACGCAGTATTTT. It is translated as CASSPGAAGFTDTQYF.

The rearrangement links TRBV19 to TRBJ1-6; tentative D call: TRBD1 (5 bases). This CDR3 is built from 13 residues. Trimming cost V 8 bases and J 10 bases, with 15 bases left between them. Looked up from germline, CDR1 is LNHDA and CDR2 is SQIVND (reference sequence). The CDR3 sequence: CASALDNYSPLHF. The CDR3 DNA is TGTGCCAGTGCCTTGGACAACTACTCACCCCTCCACTTT.

This clone was recorded once. This chain uses TRBV19 with TRBJ2-2, with D perhaps TRBD2 (6 bases). The ends were cut back, 9 bases at V and 3 bases at J, with 14 bases in the middle. The CDR3 runs to 14 residues. Germline loops: CDR1 LNHDA, CDR2 SQIVND (reference sequence). CDR3 region: CASGGFWDTGELFF. The CDR3 DNA follows: TGTGCCAGCGGGGGTTTCTGGGACACCGGGGAGCTGTTTTTT. The whole variable domain, filled in from reference TRBV19 and TRBJ2-2, reads DGGITQSPKYLFRKEGQNVTLSCEQNLNHDAMYWYRQDPGQGLRLIYYSQIVNDFQKGDIAEGYSVSREKKESFPLTVTSAQKNPTAFYLCASGGFWDTGELFFGEGSRLTVL.

The V gene is TRBV7-2, the J gene TRBJ1-4; 12 bases fit TRBD1. Germline trimming cut 5 bases from V and 8 bases from J; bases unmatched to any gene: 12. Germline V CDR1 and CDR2: SGHTA, FQGNSA. This CDR3 is 17 amino acids long. In DNA form, the CDR3 reads TGTGCCAGCAGCGCCGGGACAGGGGGCCGGGGTGGGGAAAAACTGTTTTTT. This gives the protein CASSAGTGGRGGEKLFF.

The gene calls are TRBV7-9 and TRBJ2-1; D may be TRBD1 (6 bases). The germline gives CDR1 SEHNR, CDR2 FQNEAQ (reference sequence). Trimming left V 5 bases short and J 8 bases short, with 19 bases between. The CDR3 runs to 15 residues. CDR3 nucleotide sequence: TGTGCCAGCAGCCAACGCAGGCCAGGGGTCGATGAGCAGTTCTTC. Protein sequence: CASSQRRPGVDEQFF.

Regarding this clone: The sample contains more than one DNA sequence encoding this CDR3. The V gene is TRBV7-2, the J gene TRBJ2-5; D call uncertain. The CDR3 contains 14 residues. The ends were cut back, 2 bases at V and 5 bases at J, with 12 bases in the middle. Germline CDR1 reads SGHTA; CDR2 reads FQGNSA. CDR3 nucleotide sequence: TGTGCCAGCAGCTTACTCACGCGAGAGGAGACCCAGTACTTC. It codes for CASSLLTREETQYF. The whole variable domain, remainder taken from reference TRBV7-2 and TRBJ2-5, is GAGVSQSPSNKVTEKGKDVELRCDPISGHTALYWYRQSLGQGLEFLIYFQGNSAPDKSGLPSDRFSAERTGGSVSTLTIQRTQQEDSAVYLCASSLLTREETQYFGPGTRLLVL.

The chain couples TRBV12-3 or TRBV12-4 to TRBJ2-5; D remains ambiguous. V lost 3 bases to trimming and J lost 2 bases, with 7 bases between them. The CDR3 extends over 13 amino acids. CDR3 DNA: TGTGCCAGCAGTTTCCGCGGACAAGAGACCCAGTACTTC. Residues: CASSFRGQETQYF.

The gene calls are TRBV27 and TRBJ1-4, with D perhaps TRBD1 (6 bases). The V end lost 8 bases, the J end lost 4 bases, and 26 bases lay between the germline ends. The V gene's germline CDR1 is MNHEY and CDR2 SMNVEV (reference sequence). CDR3 length: 18 residues. CDR3 bases: TGTGCCAGCTATTATATACCCGCCCACAGGGTGATTAATGAAAAACTGTTTTTT. Its protein is CASYYIPAHRVINEKLFF.

The V and J genes are TRBV14 and TRBJ2-7, with D possibly TRBD1 on 7 matching bases. CDR1 is SGHDN, CDR2 FVKESK, per germline. V gave up 5 bases and J gave up 2 bases, with 19 bases separating them. The CDR3 extends over 16 amino acids. The CDR3 spells CASSALRGVKTYEQYF. CDR3 bases: TGTGCCAGCAGCGCACTCAGGGGGGTGAAGACCTACGAGCAGTACTTC.

The chain links TRBV5-1 to TRBJ2-4, with a possible D match to TRBD1 (5 bases). V was shortened by 4 bases and J by 0 bases, with 20 bases between the two germline ends. The CDR3 runs 18 residues. Per the germline V gene, CDR1 is SGHRS and CDR2 is YFSETQ. The CDR3 nucleotides are TGCGCCAGCAGCCTTAGACAGAAGGGTGGCCTAGCCAAAAACATTCAGTACTTC. Protein product: CASSLRQKGGLAKNIQYF.

This clone showed up just a few times. The chain uses TRBV4-2 and TRBJ2-3; 7 bases line up with TRBD2. The CDR3 length is 17 residues. The V gene end was trimmed by 1 base and the J gene end by 6 bases; junction bases not matched to a gene: 13. Germline V lookup: CDR1 LGHNA, CDR2 YNFKEQ. This chain's CDR3 is CASSQVKASGELDTQYF. The CDR3 DNA sequence: TGTGCCAGCAGCCAAGTGAAGGCTAGCGGTGAGCTTGATACGCAGTATTTT.

This clone was observed a few times. This chain links TRBV5-1 with TRBJ2-7; D ambiguous. V gave up 6 bases and J gave up 4 bases, with 8 bases separating them. This CDR3 spans 11 amino acids. Germline V gives CDR1 SGHRS, CDR2 YFSETQ. The CDR3, as DNA: TGCGCCAGCAAAGGAGAATACGAGCAGTACTTC. Its translation is CASKGEYEQYF.

The J gene is TRBJ2-3, the V gene TRBV9; TRBD1 matches at 9 bases. The germline V gene has CDR1 SGDLS and CDR2 YYNGEE. V lost 4 bases to trimming and J lost 3 bases; unmatched junction nucleotides: 9. The CDR3 contains 16 residues. The CDR3 sequence is CASSIRQGGMTDTQYF. The CDR3 bases are TGTGCCAGCAGCATCCGACAGGGGGGGATGACAGATACGCAGTATTTT.

The J gene is TRBJ2-7, the V gene TRBV2; D ambiguous. Germline values: CDR1 SNHLY, CDR2 FYNNEI. The CDR3 spans 10 residues. Between the trimmed V and J ends, which lost 6 bases and 2 bases, there was a span of 2 bases. The CDR3, as DNA: TGTGCCAGCAGCGCCTACGAGCAGTACTTC. Its protein is CASSAYEQYF.

The chain has TRBV16 and TRBJ1-1; D unclear. The CDR3 contains 16 residues. V was clipped by 0 bases and J by 3 bases, with 14 bases between them. Looked up from germline, CDR1 is KGHSY and CDR2 is FQNENV. DNA of the CDR3: TGTGCCAGCAGCCAATCTCGAGGGAAGGGAGACACTGAAGCTTTCTTT. As protein: CASSQSRGKGDTEAFF.

The V and J genes are TRBV11-1 and TRBJ2-7, with D possibly TRBD2 on 6 matching bases. The CDR3 runs to 15 residues. V was clipped by 5 bases and J by 3 bases, with 17 bases between them. Looked up from germline, CDR1 is SGHAT and CDR2 is FQDESV (reference sequence). CDR3 residues: CASSIRPGLNYEQYF. The CDR3 bases are TGTGCCAGCAGCATTCGACCGGGACTCAACTACGAGCAGTACTTC.

The chain uses TRBV7-2 and TRBJ2-7, with no clear D. Looked up from germline, CDR1 is SGHTA and CDR2 is FQGNSA. This CDR3 comprises 14 residues. Trimming removed 0 bases from V and 2 bases from J, with 8 bases in between. CDR3 DNA sequence: TGTGCCAGCAGCTTAGCGCGGTCCACCTACGAGCAGTACTTC. Amino acid sequence: CASSLARSTYEQYF. Full variable domain (rest looked up from reference TRBV7-2 and TRBJ2-7): GAGVSQSPSNKVTEKGKDVELRCDPISGHTALYWYRQSLGQGLEFLIYFQGNSAPDKSGLPSDRFSAERTGGSVSTLTIQRTQQEDSAVYLCASSLARSTYEQYFGPGTRLTVT.

The chain has TRBV9 and TRBJ2-3; 7 bases are a match to TRBD2. The germline V gene has CDR1 SGDLS and CDR2 YYNGEE. This CDR3 has 15 residues. V lost 0 bases and J lost 1; bases outside the gene matches: 2. CDR3 region: CASSVVGGRTDTQYF. CDR3 nucleotide sequence: TGTGCCAGCAGCGTAGTGGGAGGGCGCACAGATACGCAGTATTTT.